Shown below are 20 T cell receptor beta chains from a single sample sequenced in a study of T cell responses to AZD1222 COVID-19 vaccine. Method: immunoSEQ multiplex PCR; TCRdb's copy keeps in-frame clones and lacks some. This sample yields over 85,000 clones, of which approximately 84% are seen a single time; 12% to 15% belongs to the top ten. Sequenced material: peripheral blood, taken 28 days after the second AZD1222 dose. The receptors shown here come from an adult who received the AZD1222 COVID-19 vaccine.

Only one count was recorded for this clone. The V gene is TRBV6-5, the J gene TRBJ1-2; 10 bases agree with TRBD1. CDR1 is MNHEY, CDR2 SVGAGI, per germline. Germline trimming cut 8 bases from V and 3 bases from J; bases unmatched to any gene: 3. CDR3 size: 13 residues. The CDR3 protein is CASEDRGHYGYTF. The CDR3 bases are TGTGCCAGCGAAGACAGGGGGCACTATGGCTACACCTTC.

The rearrangement joins TRBV25-1 to TRBJ2-7; TRBD1 aligns across 9 bases. CDR1 and CDR2 from the germline V gene are MGHDK and SYGVNS. This CDR3 is built from 15 residues. After removal of 1 base from V and 2 bases from J, the junction contained 3 bases not matched to a gene. For the CDR3, the DNA is TGTGCCAGCAGTGAATTGGGACAGGGTGCCTACGAGCAGTACTTC. It translates to CASSELGQGAYEQYF.

The chain recombines TRBV12-3 or TRBV12-4 with TRBJ2-7, with 8 bases aligning to TRBD1. V shed 3 bases, J shed 4 bases, and the junction held 2 bases outside the gene matches. The CDR3 consists of 13 residues. The DNA for the CDR3 is TGTGCCAGCAGTTTCGGACAGGGATACGAGCAGTACTTC. It translates to CASSFGQGYEQYF.

CDR3 nucleotide sequence: TGTGCCAGCAGCCCCCAGGGGGGTAATTCACCCCTCCACTTT. Translating it yields CASSPQGGNSPLHF. V and J are TRBV7-9 and TRBJ1-6; 7 nucleotides line up with TRBD1. This CDR3 comprises 14 residues. Unmatched junction bases numbered 4, after V lost 5 bases and J lost 6 bases. Per germline, CDR1 SEHNR and CDR2 FQNEAQ (reference sequence).

This chain links TRBV6-4 with TRBJ1-1; D not resolved. Germline lookup yields CDR1 MRHNA and CDR2 SNTAGT. The CDR3 is 14 residues long. The V gene lost 5 bases and the J gene lost 0 bases, with 10 bases spanning the gap. CDR3 loop: CASSLDGMNTEAFF. The DNA for the CDR3 is TGTGCCAGCAGTCTGGACGGAATGAACACTGAAGCTTTCTTT.

The V and J genes are TRBV20-1 and TRBJ2-4; TRBD1 matches 8 bases. The CDR3 loop spans 14 amino acids. V trimming: 4 bases; J trimming: 15 bases; junction bases outside the gene matches: 17. Germline V gene data show CDR1 as DFQATT and CDR2 as SNEGSKA (reference sequence). Written as DNA, the CDR3 is TGCAGTGCTAATGAACCAGGGGGCTTTGGGGGAAGGTACTTC. Translated, it gives CSANEPGGFGGRYF.

The chain joins TRBV5-4 to TRBJ2-7, with D perhaps matching TRBD1 or TRBD2 (6 bases each). The germline V gene has CDR1 SGHNT and CDR2 YYREEE (reference sequence). The CDR3 totals 16 residues. Trimming took 0 bases from V and 5 from J, leaving 18 bases between them. The CDR3 bases are TGTGCCAGCAGCTTGGCGGGGGCCCCTGGGTTCGACGAGCAGTACTTC. Residues: CASSLAGAPGFDEQYF.

This clone was detected a few times. The V gene is TRBV12-3 or TRBV12-4, the J gene TRBJ1-2, with D hard to call. Trimming pared 6 bases from V and 7 bases from J, leaving 15 bases between. This CDR3 region has 13 residues. CDR3 in DNA: TGTGCCAGCAGCCTTATCCAGGATAGTGGCTACACCTTC. This encodes CASSLIQDSGYTF.

The chain employs TRBV27 and TRBJ1-1; TRBD1 matches 7 bases. With V trimmed by 5 bases and J by 0 bases, 9 bases remained unmatched. The CDR3 has 16 amino acids. Per germline, CDR1 MNHEY and CDR2 SMNVEV (reference sequence). DNA of the CDR3: TGTGCCAGCAGTGAACGACAGGGAACCATGAACACTGAAGCTTTCTTT. Translated: CASSERQGTMNTEAFF.

The J gene is TRBJ2-5, the V gene TRBV3-1 (or the pseudogene TRBV3-2); perhaps TRBD2 as D (5 bases). V lost 5 bases to trimming and J lost 1 base, with 17 bases between them. The CDR3 spans 16 residues. Germline loops: CDR1 LGHDT, CDR2 YNNKEL (reference sequence). In nucleotides, the CDR3 is TGTGCCAGCAGCGGAAGGGCGGGCCTGGGCCAAGAGACCCAGTACTTC. Protein: CASSGRAGLGQETQYF.

The chain combines TRBV7-3 with TRBJ2-7; D is unresolved. The CDR3 has 12 residues. The germline gives CDR1 SGHTA, CDR2 FQGTGA. The V end lost 0 bases, the J end lost 5 bases, and 5 bases lay between the germline ends. Written as DNA, the CDR3 is TGTGCCAGCAGCTTAACGAGGAACGAGCAGTACTTC. This codes for CASSLTRNEQYF.

The gene calls are TRBV2 and TRBJ1-5; 8 bases are a match to TRBD1. CDR1 and CDR2 from the germline V gene are SNHLY and FYNNEI. This CDR3 has 15 amino acids. V dropped 7 bases and J dropped 6; count of bases not matched to a gene: 11. CDR3 nucleotides: TGTGCCAGCACCGAACTGGACAGGGCTCGTCAGCCCCAGCATTTT. This translates into CASTELDRARQPQHF.

The chain uses TRBV18 and TRBJ2-1; D is undetermined. The CDR3 spans 12 residues. The V gene lost 3 bases and the J gene lost 8 bases, with 8 bases spanning the gap. Germline assignment: CDR1 KGHSH and CDR2 LQKENI. The CDR3 DNA follows: TGTGCCAGCTCACCTTCGCTCTATGAGCAGTTCTTC. Its translation is CASSPSLYEQFF.

The rearrangement links TRBV3-1 (or the pseudogene TRBV3-2) to TRBJ2-1, with 7 bases fitting TRBD2. J was trimmed by 5 bases and V by 2 bases; bases with no gene match: 12. Germline lookup yields CDR1 LGHDT and CDR2 YNNKEL (reference sequence). The CDR3 is made up of 17 amino acids. DNA of the CDR3: TGTGCCAGCAGCCAATGGACCGGCGGGAGTAAGCACAATGAGCAGTTCTTC. Protein sequence: CASSQWTGGSKHNEQFF.

This chain joins TRBV7-2 and TRBJ1-3; TRBD1 is a possible D gene (6 bases). This CDR3 spans 16 amino acids. V lost 6 bases, J lost 0 bases, and 15 bases lay in between. CDR1 and CDR2 from the germline V gene are SGHTA and FQGNSA. The CDR3 here is CASRKDSLDSGNTIYF. The CDR3 DNA is TGTGCCAGCAGAAAGGACAGCCTCGACTCTGGAAACACCATATATTTT.

The V and J genes are TRBV11-2 and TRBJ2-2; no reliable D call. Trimming left V 2 bases short and J 4 bases short, with 8 bases between. Germline CDR1 SGHAT, CDR2 FQNNGV. The CDR3 is 14 amino acids. The CDR3 nucleotides read TGTGCCAGCAGCTTAAGGCCAGCCACCGGGGAGCTGTTTTTT. This codes for CASSLRPATGELFF.

The chain employs TRBV7-2 and TRBJ2-7; no reliable D call. There are 15 residues in the CDR3. Germline V gene data show CDR1 as SGHTA and CDR2 as FQGNSA. V was shortened by 4 bases and J by 0 bases, with 13 bases between the two germline ends. The CDR3, as DNA: TGTGCCAGCAGCTATCGGAAGGAGAGCTCCTACGAGCAGTACTTC. Its translation is CASSYRKESSYEQYF.

This clone was seen just once. This rearrangement joins TRBV6-1 to TRBJ1-6, with TRBD1 matching over 8 bases. Germline V gene lookup returns CDR1 MNHNS and CDR2 SASEGT. The CDR3 runs to 16 residues. V trimming: 2 bases; J trimming: 9 bases; junction bases outside the gene matches: 9. The CDR3 spells CASSESEDRVVSPLHF. CDR3 in DNA: TGTGCCAGCAGTGAATCGGAGGACAGGGTGGTTTCACCCCTCCACTTT.

The genes are TRBV7-7 and TRBJ2-1; tentatively, D is TRBD1 (6 bases). The germline gives CDR1 SSHAT, CDR2 FNYEAQ (reference sequence). Trimming took off 4 bases at V and 9 bases at J, with 13 bases between the two ends. This CDR3 region has 13 residues. This CDR3 reads CASSSTSGVEQFF. The CDR3 nucleotides read TGTGCCAGCAGCTCAACGTCAGGGGTTGAGCAGTTCTTC.

The chain links TRBV15 to TRBJ1-1, with D uncertain. This CDR3 has 12 amino acids. Germline V CDR1 and CDR2: LNHNV, YYDKDF (reference sequence). The ends were cut back, 1 base at V and 5 bases at J, with 5 bases in the middle. The CDR3 DNA follows: TGTGCCACCAGCAGAGCACAGACTGAAGCTTTCTTT. It yields the protein CATSRAQTEAFF.